This record concerns one TCR beta chain sequence. The antigen is undetermined. Germline V gene sequence: CDR1 SEHNR, CDR2 FQNEAQ (reference sequence). V was cut by 1 base and J by 5 bases, with 8 bases left in between. The CDR3 runs to 13 residues. This specimen belongs to a study of shared clonotypes between healthy human individuals. Study-wide context: Aged between 18 and 49, the donors were two women and a few men. There were three CD4 naive, three CD4 memory, two CD8 naive and one CD8 memory plates per donor. Findings and limits, study-wide: When compared with the clonotypes that were shared by all four sorted-subset donors, the non-shared clonotypes turned out to have lower generation probabilities.

As processed by the authors: Owing to the provision of junction-only sequences devoid of quality scores by immunoSEQ, filtering differed. The table came from immunoSEQ multiplex PCR; TCRdb's copy has only in-frame clones and leaves some out. V, J and clone size are taken as reported in that table, and D and trimming were inferred from the DNA itself. This sample yields about 1.1 million clones, of which approximately 75% are seen a single time; over 0.8% belongs to the top ten. This TCR derives from a man in his late teens or twenties in good health. Some clones in this sample may be carry-over from other donors' samples. Sequencing used memory CD4+ T cells from PBMCs. The subset denotes: CD45RA-negative fraction. The V and J genes are TRBV7-9 and TRBJ1-2; D unresolved. CDR3 sequence reads: CASSLGEAYGYTF. CDR3 coding DNA: TGTGCCAGCAGCTTAGGGGAGGCTTATGGCTACACCTTC.